The T cell receptor (beta chain) described here comes from a study of shared clonotypes between healthy human individuals. In the study overall: Serving as donors were a couple of women and a few men, whose ages spanned 18 to 49.

Some clones are missing from TCRdb's copy, which holds only in-frame ones; the method was immunoSEQ multiplex PCR. The table lists 450,000 or so clones, 77% of them singletons. V was clipped by 5 bases and J by 2 bases, with 14 bases between them. Germline V gene data show CDR1 as LNHDA and CDR2 as SQIVND (reference sequence). This CDR3 is 15 amino acids long. Specimen: PBMCs. The chain joins TRBV19 to TRBJ2-3, with a tentative D call TRBD2 (5 bases). This clonotype was sampled from a middle-aged woman in good health. Some clones in this sample may be carry-over from other donors' samples. CDR3 sequence (DNA): TGTGCCAGTAGTCCCCGGGGTACCACCACAGATACGCAGTATTTT. It encodes CASSPRGTTTDTQYF. The whole variable domain, remainder taken from reference TRBV19 and TRBJ2-3, is DGGITQSPKYLFRKEGQNVTLSCEQNLNHDAMYWYRQDPGQGLRLIYYSQIVNDFQKGDIAEGYSVSREKKESFPLTVTSAQKNPTAFYLCASSPRGTTTDTQYFGPGTRLTVL.